This T cell receptor beta chain was retrieved from a study of MAIT cells during Salmonella Paratyphi A infection (dated by TCRdb to between 2016 and 2019). With regard to the full study: Adult volunteers aged 18 to 60 ingested a single dose of 1-5x10^3 CFU of S. Paratyphi A strain NVGH308. Starting at diagnosis, the diagnosed volunteers took ciprofloxacin 500 mg twice daily for 14 days. The full study reports these points: The availability of volunteer samples limited the sample sizes, but these sizes were considered adequate to detect differences between groups. Compared with healthy controls, diagnosed volunteers had more expansion or contraction among the top five MAIT clonotypes (about 0.54 versus 0.13), suggesting that infection reshaped the repertoire. MAIT TRBV usage was oligoclonal, favouring TRBV20 and TRBV6, and appeared unchanged by infection. The space taken up by over-represented MAIT clonotypes dropped significantly from baseline to mid-infection (about 0.15 to 0.097), while post-infection showed no significant difference.

Library generation was performed with 5' RACE. TCRbeta was amplified by two rounds of PCR with Phusion High-Fidelity polymerase, and sample-specific barcodes were added in the primers. TCRbeta libraries were made through template-switch cDNA synthesis using SMARTScribe reverse transcriptase and a TRBC-specific primer. The barcoded samples were pooled and then prepared using the NEBNext Ultra DNA Library Prep Kit for Illumina. Libraries were sequenced on an Illumina MiSeq with the MiSeq reagent kit v2, 300 cycles. The published analysis was carried out like this. Reads were demultiplexed by barcode with Jemultiplexer and were aligned with MiTCR using default parameters. VDJtools filtered out non-functional sequences; clonotypes were defined by amino acid sequence, with frequencies based on assigned sequence reads. In the clonal space homeostasis analysis, clonotypes were binned by frequency as over-represented (0.05-1), large, medium and small. TCRdb passed the public sequencing reads through fastp at Q25 and MiXCR, retaining productive beta sequences. Under each unique CDR3 protein, matching rows form one entry showing the most common genes and DNA. None of the V and J calls come from the authors' own analysis; TCRdb made them. The sample table contains 800 to 1,000 distinct CDR3 sequences; only one count was recorded for more than 20% of them. The biggest ten clones account for 37% of the sample.

The time point tag for this specimen amounts to: mid-infection, around enteric fever diagnosis. Using flow cytometry, MAIT cells, defined as Valpha7.2+ CD161+ T cells, were identified and sorted. Circulating MAIT cell TCRbeta repertoires were profiled longitudinally in a handful of volunteers who developed enteric fever after controlled oral challenge with live Salmonella Paratyphi A. Each diagnosed volunteer contributed MAIT cell samples at pre-infection, mid-infection and post-infection timepoints. Enteric fever was diagnosed on the basis of Paratyphi A bacteremia and/or persistent fever above 38 degrees C lasting more than 12 hours. Infection was diagnosed in challenged volunteers between day 4 and day 7 after challenge. For RNA extraction, between roughly 4,500 and 11,000 MAIT cells per sample were sorted directly into RNAqueous-Micro lysis buffer. Lymphoprep gradient centrifugation was used to isolate peripheral blood mononuclear cells from blood samples and leukocyte cones. Cell sorting used a BD FACSAria Fusion or BD FACSAria III sorter.

The germline V gene sets CDR1 to MGHRA and CDR2 to YSYEKL. Compared with germline, V lacks 4 bases and J lacks 7 bases; bases without a gene match: 4. The CDR3 starts with the cysteine, ends with the phenylalanine, and has 15 residues. Only the CDR3 portion is preserved as DNA: 45 bases, with reading frame beginning at the first base. Worth noting for this clonotype: Its antigen is unknown. Base-call qualities are not available, and no considerably larger clone is one nucleotide away.

This receptor was obtained from a person aged 18-70 years who was deliberately infected with Salmonella Paratyphi A in a paratyphoid fever challenge study. The sequence joins TRBV4-1 to TRBJ2-1, with 13 middle bases fitting TRBD2. Specimen: MAIT cells from PBMCs, collected at the middle sampling point of the challenge study. The CDR3 protein sequence reads: CASSRPTSGGNEQFF. The sequence in DNA is TGCGCCAGCAGCCGACCGACTAGCGGGGGGAATGAGCAGTTCTTC.